The following is a T cell receptor (beta chain) sequence with its context. As yet, its antigen is unknown. The data stem from a study of shared clonotypes between healthy human individuals. Study outcomes and limitations: Sampling involved blood alone; tissue repertoires likely differ.

CDR3 length: 11 amino acids. Germline V gene lookup returns CDR1 ENHRY and CDR2 SYGVKD. V lost 10 bases, J lost 4 bases, and 10 bases lay in between. Per the authors' pipeline: ImmunoSEQ sequences covered only the junction and lacked quality scores; filtering therefore differed. The method was immunoSEQ multiplex PCR; TCRdb's version includes in-frame clones alone and lacks a portion of them. That table supplies the V and J calls and clone size; D and trimming were determined from the DNA. The sample contains 2 million or so clones, 85% to 95% of which appear only once. The material sequenced was naive CD4+ T cells sorted from blood. Noted subset: CD45RA+ positively selected. The TCR was taken from a man younger than 35 in good health. The V call is TRBV10-3, the J call TRBJ2-5; D is unresolved. The CDR3 DNA sequence: TGTGCCAGGTGGGCAGTAGAGACCCAGTACTTC. Amino acid sequence: CARWAVETQYF.